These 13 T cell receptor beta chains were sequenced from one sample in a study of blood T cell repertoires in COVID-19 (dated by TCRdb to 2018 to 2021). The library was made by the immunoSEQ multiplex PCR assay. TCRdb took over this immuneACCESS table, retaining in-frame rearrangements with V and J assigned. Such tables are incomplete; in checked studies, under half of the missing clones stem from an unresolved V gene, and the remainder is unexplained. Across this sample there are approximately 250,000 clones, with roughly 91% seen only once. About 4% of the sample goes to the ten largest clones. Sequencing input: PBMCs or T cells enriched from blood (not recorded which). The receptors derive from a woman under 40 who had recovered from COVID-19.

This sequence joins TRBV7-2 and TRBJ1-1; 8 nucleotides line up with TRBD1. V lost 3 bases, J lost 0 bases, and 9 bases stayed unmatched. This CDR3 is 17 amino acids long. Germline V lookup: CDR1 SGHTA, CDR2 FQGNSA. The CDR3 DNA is TGTGCCAGCAGCTTGGACAGGGAGGTAGCGCTGAACACTGAAGCTTTCTTT. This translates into CASSLDREVALNTEAFF.

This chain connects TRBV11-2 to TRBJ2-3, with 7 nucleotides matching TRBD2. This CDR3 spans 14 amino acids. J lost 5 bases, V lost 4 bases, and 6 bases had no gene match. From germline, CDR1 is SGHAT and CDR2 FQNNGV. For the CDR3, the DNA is TGTGCCAGCAGCTACGGGACTAACGAAGATACGCAGTATTTT. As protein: CASSYGTNEDTQYF.

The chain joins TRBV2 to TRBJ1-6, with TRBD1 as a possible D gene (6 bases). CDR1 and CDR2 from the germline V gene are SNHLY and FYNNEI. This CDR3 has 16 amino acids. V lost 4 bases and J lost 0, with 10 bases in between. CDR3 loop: CASSANRDSYNSPLHF. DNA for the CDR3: TGTGCCAGCAGTGCCAACAGGGACTCCTATAATTCACCCCTCCACTTT.

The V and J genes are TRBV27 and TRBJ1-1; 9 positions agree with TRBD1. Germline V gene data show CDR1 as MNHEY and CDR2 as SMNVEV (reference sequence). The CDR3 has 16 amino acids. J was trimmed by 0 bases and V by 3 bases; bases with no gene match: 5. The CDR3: CASSFWDRVVNTEAFF. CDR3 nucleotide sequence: TGTGCCAGCAGTTTTTGGGACAGGGTAGTGAACACTGAAGCTTTCTTT.

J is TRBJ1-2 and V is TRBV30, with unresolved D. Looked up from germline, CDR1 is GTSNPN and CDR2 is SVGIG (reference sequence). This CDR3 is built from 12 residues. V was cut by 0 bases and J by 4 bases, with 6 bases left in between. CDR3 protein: CAWSVQPYGYTF. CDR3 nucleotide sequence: TGTGCCTGGAGTGTACAGCCCTATGGCTACACCTTC.

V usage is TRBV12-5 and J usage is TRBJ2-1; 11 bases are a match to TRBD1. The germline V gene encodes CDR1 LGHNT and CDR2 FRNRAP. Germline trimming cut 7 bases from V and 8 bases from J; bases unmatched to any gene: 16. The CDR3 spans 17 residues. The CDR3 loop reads CASAPGQGAIPDHEQFF. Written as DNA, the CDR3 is TGTGCTAGTGCCCCCGGACAGGGGGCGATTCCAGACCATGAGCAGTTCTTC.

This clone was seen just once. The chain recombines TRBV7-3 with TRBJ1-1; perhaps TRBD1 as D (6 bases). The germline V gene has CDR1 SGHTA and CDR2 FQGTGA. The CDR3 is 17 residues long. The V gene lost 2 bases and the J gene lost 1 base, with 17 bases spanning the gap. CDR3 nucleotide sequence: TGTGCCAGCAGCTTAGTAAGCGGGGGGCGCGAGAACACTGAAGCTTTCTTT. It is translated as CASSLVSGGRENTEAFF.

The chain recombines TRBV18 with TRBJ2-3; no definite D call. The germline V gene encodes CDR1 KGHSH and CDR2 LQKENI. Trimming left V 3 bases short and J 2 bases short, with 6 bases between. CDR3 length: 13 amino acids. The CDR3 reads CASSPINTDTQYF. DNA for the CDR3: TGTGCCAGCTCACCCATCAACACAGATACGCAGTATTTT.

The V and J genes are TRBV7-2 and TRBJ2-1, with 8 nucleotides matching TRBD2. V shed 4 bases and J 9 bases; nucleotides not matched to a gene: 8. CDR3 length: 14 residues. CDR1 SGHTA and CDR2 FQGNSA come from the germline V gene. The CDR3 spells CASSSGLGPAEQFF. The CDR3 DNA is TGTGCCAGCAGCTCGGGACTAGGGCCGGCTGAGCAGTTCTTC.

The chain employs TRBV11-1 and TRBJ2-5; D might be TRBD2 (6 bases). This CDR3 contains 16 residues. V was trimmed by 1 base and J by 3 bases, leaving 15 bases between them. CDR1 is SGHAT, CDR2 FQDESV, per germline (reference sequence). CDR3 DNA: TGTGCCAGCAGCTTAGATTCTTGGCTAGCGAAAGAGACCCAGTACTTC. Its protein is CASSLDSWLAKETQYF.

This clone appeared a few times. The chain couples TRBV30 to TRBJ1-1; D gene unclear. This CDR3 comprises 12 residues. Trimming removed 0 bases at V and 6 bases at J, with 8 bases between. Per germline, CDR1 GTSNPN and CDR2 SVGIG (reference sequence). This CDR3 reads CAWSVDRAEAFF. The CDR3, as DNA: TGTGCCTGGAGTGTAGACCGGGCTGAAGCTTTCTTT.

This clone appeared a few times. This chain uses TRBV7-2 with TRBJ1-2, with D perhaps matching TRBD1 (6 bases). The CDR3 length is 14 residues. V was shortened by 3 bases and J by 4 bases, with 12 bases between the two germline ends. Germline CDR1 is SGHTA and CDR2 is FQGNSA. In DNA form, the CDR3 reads TGTGCCAGCAGCTTGAGGACAGCCCCCTATGGCTACACCTTC. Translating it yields CASSLRTAPYGYTF.

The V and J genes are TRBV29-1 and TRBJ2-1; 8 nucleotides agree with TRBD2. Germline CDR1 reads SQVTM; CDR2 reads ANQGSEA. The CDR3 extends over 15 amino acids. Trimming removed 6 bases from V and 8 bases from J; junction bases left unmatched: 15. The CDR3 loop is CSVVGVAGGGDEQFF. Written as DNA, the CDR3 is TGCAGCGTGGTAGGTGTGGCGGGAGGTGGGGATGAGCAGTTCTTC.